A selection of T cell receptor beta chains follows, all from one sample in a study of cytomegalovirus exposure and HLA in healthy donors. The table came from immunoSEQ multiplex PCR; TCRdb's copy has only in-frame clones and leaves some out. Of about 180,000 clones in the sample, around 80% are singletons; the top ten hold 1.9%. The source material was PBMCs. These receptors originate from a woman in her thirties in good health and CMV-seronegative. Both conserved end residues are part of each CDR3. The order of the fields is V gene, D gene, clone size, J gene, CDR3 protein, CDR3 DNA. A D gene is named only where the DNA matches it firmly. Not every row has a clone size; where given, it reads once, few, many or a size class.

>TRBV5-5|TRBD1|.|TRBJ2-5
CASSPGQGYQETQYF
TGTGCCAGCAGCCCCGGACAGGGTTACCAAGAGACCCAGTACTTC
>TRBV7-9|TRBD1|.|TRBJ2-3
CASSWDRSTDTQYF
TGTGCCAGCAGCTGGGACAGAAGCACAGATACGCAGTATTTT
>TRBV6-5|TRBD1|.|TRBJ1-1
CASRLRSGQGTEAFF
TGTGCCAGCAGACTTCGATCGGGACAGGGCACTGAAGCTTTCTTT
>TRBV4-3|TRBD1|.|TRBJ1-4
CASSQVQPTGLATNEKLFF
TGCGCCAGCAGCCAAGTTCAACCGACAGGGCTCGCAACTAATGAAAAACTGTTTTTT
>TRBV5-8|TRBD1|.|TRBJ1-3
CASSSGTGNPGNTIYF
TGTGCCAGCAGCTCCGGGACAGGGAACCCTGGAAACACCATATATTTT
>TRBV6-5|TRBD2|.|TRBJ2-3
CASSALAGGTDTQYF
TGTGCCAGCAGTGCCCTAGCGGGGGGCACAGATACGCAGTATTTT
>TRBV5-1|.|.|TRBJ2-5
CASSLELTRGETQYF
TGCGCCAGCAGCCTAGAATTGACTAGAGGCGAGACCCAGTACTTC
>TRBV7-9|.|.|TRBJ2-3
CASSPTSTDTQYF
TGTGCCAGCAGCCCTACTAGCACAGATACGCAGTATTTT
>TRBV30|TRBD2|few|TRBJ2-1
CAWSGVGGVRNEQFF
TGTGCCTGGAGTGGGGTGGGGGGGGTCCGGAATGAGCAGTTCTTC
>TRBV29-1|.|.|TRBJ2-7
CSVEAPPLWEQYF
TGCAGCGTTGAGGCTCCACCCCTCTGGGAGCAGTACTTC
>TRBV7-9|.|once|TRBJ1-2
CASSYMGSNSYGYTF
TGTGCCAGCAGCTATATGGGGAGTAATTCGTATGGCTACACCTTC
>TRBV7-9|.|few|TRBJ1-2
CASSFPPGQLGRNGYTF
TGTGCCAGCAGCTTCCCCCCGGGTCAACTAGGAAGAAATGGCTACACCTTC
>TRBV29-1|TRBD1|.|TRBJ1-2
CSVPSGQANYGYTF
TGCAGCGTTCCTAGTGGACAGGCAAACTATGGCTACACCTTC
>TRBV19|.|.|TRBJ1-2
CASSTQALNYGYTF
TGTGCCAGTAGTACCCAGGCTCTTAACTATGGCTACACCTTC
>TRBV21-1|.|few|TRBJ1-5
CASSKGVKGTGGVGQPQHF
TGTGCCAGCAGCAAAGGGGTAAAGGGGACAGGGGGTGTGGGTCAGCCCCAGCATTTT
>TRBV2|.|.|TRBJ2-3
CASKPGDTFTDTQYF
TGTGCCAGCAAACCGGGAGACACTTTCACAGATACGCAGTATTTT
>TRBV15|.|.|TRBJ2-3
CATSRDRLAVLPHF
TGTGCCACCAGCAGAGATCGATTAGCGGTACTTCCTCATTTT
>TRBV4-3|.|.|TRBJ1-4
CASSQDLGSEKLFF
TGCGCCAGCAGCCAAGATCTGGGGAGTGAAAAACTGTTTTTT
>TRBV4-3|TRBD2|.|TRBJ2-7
CASSQDSAPSGGPLDYEQYF
TGCGCCAGCAGCCAAGATTCCGCCCCTAGCGGGGGGCCTCTGGACTACGAGCAGTACTTC
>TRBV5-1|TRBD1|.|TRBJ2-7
CASSSNYDRDNPYEQYF
TGCGCCAGCAGCTCGAACTACGACAGGGACAATCCCTACGAGCAGTACTTC
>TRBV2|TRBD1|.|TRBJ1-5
CASSRDRGVQPQHF
TGTGCCAGTTCCCGGGACAGGGGCGTTCAGCCCCAGCATTTT
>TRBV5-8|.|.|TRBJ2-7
CASSLVPGSSYEQYF
TGTGCCAGCAGCTTGGTTCCGGGGTCTTCCTACGAGCAGTACTTC
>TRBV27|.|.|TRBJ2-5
CASSLSSRSRLGTQYF
TGTGCCAGCAGTTTATCGTCGAGGTCGAGGTTAGGGACCCAGTACTTC
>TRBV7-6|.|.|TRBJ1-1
CASSLVGTKDFNTEAFF
TGTGCCAGCAGCTTAGTAGGGACAAAGGATTTTAACACTGAAGCTTTCTTT
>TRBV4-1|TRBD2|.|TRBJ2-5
CASSLSGEETQYF
TGCGCCAGCAGCCTTAGCGGGGAAGAGACCCAGTACTTC
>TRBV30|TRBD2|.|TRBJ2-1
CAWSASGGRQFF
TGTGCCTGGAGTGCGAGCGGGGGGCGGCAGTTCTTC
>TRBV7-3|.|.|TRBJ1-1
CASSQGGDPATEAFF
TGTGCCAGCAGCCAAGGGGGGGATCCTGCCACTGAAGCTTTCTTT
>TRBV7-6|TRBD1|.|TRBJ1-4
CATTGGGEKLFF
TGTGCCACAACAGGGGGCGGTGAAAAACTGTTTTTT
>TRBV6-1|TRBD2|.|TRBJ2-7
CASSLAGLLYEQYF
TGTGCCAGCAGTTTAGCGGGGTTGCTCTACGAGCAGTACTTC
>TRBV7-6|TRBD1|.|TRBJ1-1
CASSLGQGATEAFF
TGTGCCAGCAGCTTAGGACAGGGGGCGACTGAAGCTTTCTTT
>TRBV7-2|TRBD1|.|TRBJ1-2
CASSPLPIGQGNNGYTF
TGTGCCAGCAGCCCCCTCCCTATAGGACAGGGTAATAATGGCTACACCTTC
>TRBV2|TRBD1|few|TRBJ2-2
CASSEEQGEIGELFF
TGTGCCAGCAGTGAGGAACAGGGGGAGATCGGGGAGCTGTTTTTT
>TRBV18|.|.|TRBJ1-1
CASSPPPHRQSSEAFF
TGTGCCAGCTCACCACCGCCTCACAGGCAGTCTTCAGAAGCTTTCTTT
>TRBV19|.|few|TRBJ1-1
CASSIGAGTNTEAFF
TGTGCCAGTAGTATAGGTGCGGGGACGAACACTGAAGCTTTCTTT
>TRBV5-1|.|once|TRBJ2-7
CASSLGGAVEQYF
TGCGCCAGCAGCTTGGGCGGTGCGGTCGAGCAGTACTTC
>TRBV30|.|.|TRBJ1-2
CAWRGRAGLFFDGYTF
TGTGCCTGGAGGGGCCGCGCAGGGCTATTTTTCGATGGCTACACCTTC
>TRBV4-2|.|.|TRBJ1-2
CASSQGEVGAGYTF
TGTGCCAGCAGCCAAGGGGAGGTCGGTGCTGGCTACACCTTC
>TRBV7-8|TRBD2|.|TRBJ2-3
CASSLVTGGPTDTQYF
TGTGCCAGCAGCTTAGTGACGGGGGGGCCCACAGATACGCAGTATTTT
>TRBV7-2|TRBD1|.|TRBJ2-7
CASSLVGQGSSYEQYF
TGTGCCAGCAGCTTAGTGGGACAGGGGTCCTCCTACGAGCAGTACTTC
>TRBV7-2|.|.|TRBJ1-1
CASSLFQGRNTEAFF
TGTGCCAGCAGCTTATTTCAGGGAAGGAACACTGAAGCTTTCTTT
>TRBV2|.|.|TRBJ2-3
CASILPGGAPNTDTQYF
TGTGCCAGCATTCTCCCGGGCGGGGCCCCTAACACAGATACGCAGTATTTT
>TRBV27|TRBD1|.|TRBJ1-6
CASSLLSQGASPLHF
TGTGCCAGCAGTTTATTATCACAGGGGGCCTCACCCCTCCACTTT
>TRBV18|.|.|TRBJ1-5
CASSQQGGNQPQHF
TGTGCCAGCTCACAACAGGGAGGCAATCAGCCCCAGCATTTT
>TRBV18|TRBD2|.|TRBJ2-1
CASSPPSGGAGEQFF
TGTGCCAGCTCACCACCGAGCGGGGGGGCTGGGGAGCAGTTCTTC
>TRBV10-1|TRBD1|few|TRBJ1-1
CASLLRMDRGGTEAFF
TGCGCCAGTTTACTTAGAATGGACAGGGGAGGGACTGAAGCTTTCTTT
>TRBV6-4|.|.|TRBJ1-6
CASSDSAGVGSPLHF
TGTGCCAGCAGTGACTCGGCAGGGGTCGGTTCACCCCTCCACTTT
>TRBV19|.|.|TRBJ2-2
CASANTGELFF
TGTGCCAGCGCGAACACCGGGGAGCTGTTTTTT
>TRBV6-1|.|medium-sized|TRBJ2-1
CATNRGTGDYNEQFF
TGTGCCACCAATCGAGGGACTGGGGATTACAATGAGCAGTTCTTC
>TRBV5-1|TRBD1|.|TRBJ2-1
CASSLESDRGYNEQFF
TGCGCCAGCAGCTTGGAATCCGACAGGGGTTACAATGAGCAGTTCTTC
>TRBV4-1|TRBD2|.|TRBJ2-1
CASSSAGLAGSYEQFF
TGCGCCAGCAGCTCGGCGGGACTAGCGGGGTCCTACGAGCAGTTCTTC
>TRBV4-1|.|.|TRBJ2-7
CASSPSLISSYEQYF
TGCGCCAGCAGCCCTAGCTTAATAAGCTCCTACGAGCAGTACTTC
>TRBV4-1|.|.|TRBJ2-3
CASSRSLAKNTDTQYF
TGCGCCAGCAGCCGGAGTCTAGCGAAAAATACAGATACGCAGTATTTT
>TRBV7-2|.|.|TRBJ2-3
CASSFGTRSTDTQYF
TGTGCCAGCAGCTTTGGGACTCGGTCCACAGATACGCAGTATTTT
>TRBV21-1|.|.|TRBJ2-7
CASSTDDGGAGHEQYF
TGTGCCAGCAGCACCGACGATGGGGGGGCGGGCCACGAGCAGTACTTC
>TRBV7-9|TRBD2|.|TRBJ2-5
CASTIIAGRETQYF
TGTGCCAGCACCATAATAGCGGGGAGGGAGACCCAGTACTTC
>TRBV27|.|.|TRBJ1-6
CASSLASSYNSPLHF
TGTGCCAGCAGTTTGGCTAGCTCCTATAATTCACCCCTCCACTTT
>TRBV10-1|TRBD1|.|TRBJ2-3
CASSLQGANTQYF
TGCGCCAGCAGTCTTCAGGGGGCGAATACGCAGTATTTT
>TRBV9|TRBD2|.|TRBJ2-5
CASSPTLMTSGGPYF
TGTGCCAGCAGCCCCACTCTTATGACTAGCGGGGGGCCGTACTTC